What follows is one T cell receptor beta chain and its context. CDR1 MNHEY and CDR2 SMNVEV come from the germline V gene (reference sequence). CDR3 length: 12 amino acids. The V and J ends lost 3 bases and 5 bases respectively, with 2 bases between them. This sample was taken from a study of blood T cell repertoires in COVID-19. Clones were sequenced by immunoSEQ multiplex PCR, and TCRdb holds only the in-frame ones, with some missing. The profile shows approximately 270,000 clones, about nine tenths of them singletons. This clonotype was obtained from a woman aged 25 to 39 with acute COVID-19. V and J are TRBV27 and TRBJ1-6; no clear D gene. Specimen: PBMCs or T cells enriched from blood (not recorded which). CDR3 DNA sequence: TGTGCCAGCAGTTTTAATAATTCACCCCTCCACTTT. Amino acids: CASSFNNSPLHF.